This paragraph covers one TCR beta chain sequence. Its antigen is as yet unknown. The sample belongs to a study of PD-L1 blockade in urothelial cancer. General study points: Better progression-free and overall survival followed lower pretreatment blood clonality.

Time point specified: peripheral blood 6 weeks after treatment start. Sampling of each patient yielded between 1 and 8 specimens, collected pretreatment and on-treatment. Every PCR was spiked with synthetic TCR analog templates. TCRdb keeps only in-frame clones here, not all; method: immunoSEQ multiplex PCR. Of over 100,000 clones listed, 85% to 95% are singletons. The clonotype comes from a man in his 60s with urothelial cancer. The source material was PBMCs, sampled around atezolizumab (anti-PD-L1) treatment.

This chain's CDR3 is CASSFNDPGGGEQYF. The DNA of the CDR3 is TGTGCCAGCAGCTTCAACGACCCAGGGGGTGGCGAGCAGTACTTC. The V gene is TRBV11-1, the J gene TRBJ2-7; 7 nucleotides match TRBD1. This CDR3 is built from 15 residues. Germline-derived CDR1 and CDR2 are SGHAT and FQDESV (reference sequence). V gave up 3 bases and J gave up 6 bases; unmatched junction bases: 11.